This TCR beta chain was identified during a study of OX40 agonist ivuxolimab in advanced cancers. As for the study in general: Three patients, one with hepatocellular carcinoma and two with cutaneous melanoma, achieved partial responses.

Clones were sequenced by immunoSEQ multiplex PCR, and TCRdb holds only the in-frame ones, with some missing. Of about 90,000 clones listed, roughly 93% were seen once; the top ten hold around 0.34%. Specimen: CD4+ or CD8+ T cells sorted from blood, collected in a trial of the OX40 agonist ivuxolimab. The source is an adult with an advanced solid tumor such as melanoma, head and neck, liver or kidney cancer.

The chain's CDR3 is CASTPSGKTDTQYF. The DNA for the CDR3 is TGCGCCAGCACGCCTAGCGGGAAGACAGATACGCAGTATTTT. The chain recombines TRBV10-2 with TRBJ2-3, with 9 bases that match TRBD2. V lost 7 bases, J lost 3 bases, and 5 bases stayed unmatched. Germline V gene sequence: CDR1 WSHSY, CDR2 SAAADI. The CDR3 extends over 14 amino acids.